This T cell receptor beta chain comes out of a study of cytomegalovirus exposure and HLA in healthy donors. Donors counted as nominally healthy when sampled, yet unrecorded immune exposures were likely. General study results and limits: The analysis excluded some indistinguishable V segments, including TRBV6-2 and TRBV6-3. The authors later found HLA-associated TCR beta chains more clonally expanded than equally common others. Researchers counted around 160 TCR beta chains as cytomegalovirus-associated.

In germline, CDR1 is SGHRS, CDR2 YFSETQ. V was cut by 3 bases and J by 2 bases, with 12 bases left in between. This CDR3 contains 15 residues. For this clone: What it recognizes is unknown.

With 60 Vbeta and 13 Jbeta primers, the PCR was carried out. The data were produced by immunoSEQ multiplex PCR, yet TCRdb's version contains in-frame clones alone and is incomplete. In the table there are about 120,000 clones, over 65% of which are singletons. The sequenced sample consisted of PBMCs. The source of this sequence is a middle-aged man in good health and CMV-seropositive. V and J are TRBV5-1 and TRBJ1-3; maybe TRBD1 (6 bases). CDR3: CASSSSGATGNTIYF. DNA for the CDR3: TGCGCCAGCAGCTCTTCAGGGGCAACTGGAAACACCATATATTTT.